This TCR beta chain was documented in a study of T cell responses to AZD1222 COVID-19 vaccine. Repertoires were generated with immunoSEQ multiplex PCR, while TCRdb's copy carries only in-frame clones and drops some. The sample holds over 150,000 clones; approximately 93% are singletons and the top ten take about 3.5%. The CDR3 spans 16 residues. V lost 3 bases, J lost 1 base, and 4 bases stayed unmatched. CDR1 is SGHTA and CDR2 is FQGTGA in the germline V gene. The sequence was collected from an adult who received the AZD1222 COVID-19 vaccine. V gene TRBV7-3 combines with J gene TRBJ2-2; 8 bases are shared with TRBD1. The material was peripheral blood, obtained 28 days after the second AZD1222 dose. DNA of the CDR3: TGTGCCAGCAGCTTTCAGGGGGCTTGGAACACCGGGGAGCTGTTTTTT. The encoded protein is CASSFQGAWNTGELFF.